The rows below give T cell receptor beta chains drawn from one sample of a study of cytomegalovirus exposure and HLA in healthy donors. Measured with immunoSEQ multiplex PCR; TCRdb has only the in-frame clones, and not every one. The sample carries 100,000 to 150,000 clones, 70% to 80% recorded once. The sample consisted of PBMCs. All receptors come from a man in his forties or fifties in good health and CMV-seronegative. CDR3s include the opening cysteine and the closing phenylalanine or tryptophan. Fields, in order: J gene, D gene, V gene, clone size, CDR3 DNA, CDR3 protein. D genes are given only for firm matches. Size is stated for part of the rows, as once, few or many counts, or as a class when the clone is expanded.

>TRBJ1-2|.|TRBV7-9|.
TGTGCCAGCAGCCTAGGAGCAGGGATAAACTATGGCTACACCTTC
CASSLGAGINYGYTF
>TRBJ2-3|.|TRBV7-2|.
TGTGCCAGCAGCTTAGCGGGCCCTATATTCCTTCTAAACACAGATACGCAGTATTTT
CASSLAGPIFLLNTDTQYF
>TRBJ1-4|.|TRBV4-1|few
TGCGCCAGCAGCGATAGGGGTTCAACTAATGAAAAACTGTTTTTT
CASSDRGSTNEKLFF
>TRBJ2-5|.|TRBV7-6|.
TGTGCCAGCAGTTCCGAAGAGACCCAGTACTTC
CASSSEETQYF
>TRBJ1-1|.|TRBV28|.
TGTGCCAGCAGTTTATCCAGGAACACTGAAGCTTTCTTT
CASSLSRNTEAFF
>TRBJ2-7|TRBD1|TRBV7-3|.
TGTGCCAGCAGCCAGGGACAGGGGTCCTCCTACGAGCAGTACTTC
CASSQGQGSSYEQYF
>TRBJ2-7|.|TRBV11-2|.
TGTGCCAGCAGCCACCGACAGACGCAGCAGTACTTC
CASSHRQTQQYF
>TRBJ2-2|TRBD2|TRBV7-6|.
TGTGCCAGCAGCCTCCGACTAGCCCTGAACACCGGGGAGCTGTTTTTT
CASSLRLALNTGELFF
>TRBJ1-1|.|TRBV28|.
TGTGCCAGCAGTCCCGTGTACGCGCTGGGGGCCACTGAAGCTTTCTTT
CASSPVYALGATEAFF
>TRBJ1-5|.|TRBV6-6|once
TGTGCCAGCAACAAAGCAGGGGATCAGCGTCAGCCCCAGCATTTT
CASNKAGDQRQPQHF
>TRBJ2-7|.|TRBV28|.
TGTGCCAGCGGCCGGACTTACTCCTACGAGCAGTACTTC
CASGRTYSYEQYF